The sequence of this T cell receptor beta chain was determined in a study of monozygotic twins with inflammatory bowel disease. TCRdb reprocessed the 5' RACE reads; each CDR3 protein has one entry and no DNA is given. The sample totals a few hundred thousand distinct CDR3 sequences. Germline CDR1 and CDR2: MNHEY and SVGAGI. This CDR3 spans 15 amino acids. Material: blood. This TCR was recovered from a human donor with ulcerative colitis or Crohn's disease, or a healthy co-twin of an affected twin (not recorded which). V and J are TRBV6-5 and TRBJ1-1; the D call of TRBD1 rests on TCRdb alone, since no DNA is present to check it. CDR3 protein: CASSFEQGRNTEAFF.